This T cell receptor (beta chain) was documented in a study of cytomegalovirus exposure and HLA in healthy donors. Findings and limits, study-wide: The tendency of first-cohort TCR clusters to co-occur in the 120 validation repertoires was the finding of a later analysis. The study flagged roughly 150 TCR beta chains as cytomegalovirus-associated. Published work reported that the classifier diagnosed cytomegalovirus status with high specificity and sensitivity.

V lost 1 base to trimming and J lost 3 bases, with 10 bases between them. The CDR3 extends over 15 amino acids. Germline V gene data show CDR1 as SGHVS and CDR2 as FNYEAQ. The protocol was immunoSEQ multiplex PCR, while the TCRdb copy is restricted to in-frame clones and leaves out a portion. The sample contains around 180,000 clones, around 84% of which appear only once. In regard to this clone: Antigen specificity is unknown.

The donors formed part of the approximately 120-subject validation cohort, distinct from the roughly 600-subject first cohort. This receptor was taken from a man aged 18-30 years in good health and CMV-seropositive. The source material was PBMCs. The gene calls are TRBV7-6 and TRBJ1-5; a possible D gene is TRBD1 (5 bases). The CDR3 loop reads CASSLGAGYNQPQHF. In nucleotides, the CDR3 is TGTGCCAGCAGCTTAGGGGCAGGGTACAATCAGCCCCAGCATTTT.